The rows below give T cell receptor beta chains drawn from one sample of a study of graft-versus-host responses after intestinal transplantation. Method: immunoSEQ multiplex PCR; TCRdb's copy keeps in-frame clones and lacks some. The sample consists of under 95,000 clones, about 88% of them appearing once. No antigens are known for them. This material consisted of unstimulated CD4+ T cells sorted from spleen or lymph node cells, taken before transplant. These receptors all come from a human donor who was the organ donor for an intestinal transplant. The CDR3 runs from the conserved cysteine through the conserved F or W. Each record gives: V gene, CDR3 protein.

v_gene: TRBV7-6
CDR3aa: CASSRDRGPGVNTEAFF

v_gene: TRBV6-1
CDR3aa: CASSRPGHLSF

v_gene: TRBV29-1
CDR3aa: CSVDRAGGTDTQYF

v_gene: TRBV6-1
CDR3aa: CASSASGGNYGYTF

v_gene: TRBV5-4
CDR3aa: CASSLDRRETQYF

v_gene: TRBV7-8
CDR3aa: CASSYTRWTYSPPEQYF

v_gene: TRBV9
CDR3aa: CASSVSGDYEQYF

v_gene: TRBV7-2
CDR3aa: CASSLGSPSSYEQYF

v_gene: TRBV5-4
CDR3aa: CASSPGQGKDEQYF

v_gene: TRBV5-6
CDR3aa: CASSLKAGTASPLHF

v_gene: TRBV30
CDR3aa: CAWTSSDRGWSNEKLFF

v_gene: TRBV2
CDR3aa: CASSDINEKLFF

v_gene: TRBV5-1
CDR3aa: CASSLGDRIQETQYF

v_gene: TRBV5-4
CDR3aa: CASSLEPGEPYEQYF

v_gene: TRBV5-5
CDR3aa: CASSQMDSDGYTF

v_gene: TRBV21-1
CDR3aa: CASSRRTSEQFF

v_gene: TRBV7-9
CDR3aa: CASSLVAGRGGHEQYF

v_gene: TRBV28
CDR3aa: CASTMNTEAFF

v_gene: TRBV2
CDR3aa: CASRGLGGELFF

v_gene: TRBV5-6
CDR3aa: CASSHRTGRTEAFF

v_gene: TRBV19
CDR3aa: CASSQRTPNYGYTF

v_gene: TRBV5-1
CDR3aa: CASRQGSSSNSPLHF

v_gene: TRBV5-6
CDR3aa: CASSPHGGEPSYNEQFF

v_gene: TRBV9
CDR3aa: CASSENGGTYEQYF

v_gene: TRBV12-5
CDR3aa: CASGLGGGRGPQAGELFF

v_gene: TRBV19
CDR3aa: CASSFPGQGYNQPQHF

v_gene: TRBV11-2
CDR3aa: CASSQSGGRGMYF

v_gene: TRBV19
CDR3aa: CASSATGTQPQHF

v_gene: TRBV4-1
CDR3aa: CASSHTVTSGTDTQYF

v_gene: TRBV2
CDR3aa: CASSGGTITDTQYF

v_gene: TRBV11-3
CDR3aa: CASTQQGARADTQYF

v_gene: TRBV29-1
CDR3aa: CSVDRADTEAFF

v_gene: TRBV30
CDR3aa: CASSPASRLGQYF

v_gene: TRBV18
CDR3aa: CASSQQGAAQPQHF

v_gene: TRBV6-1
CDR3aa: CASSVGINYGYTF

v_gene: TRBV9
CDR3aa: CASRAGRYTGELFF

v_gene: TRBV19
CDR3aa: CASTPFLLAGVVYNEQFF

v_gene: TRBV11-2
CDR3aa: CASSSPGVGEQYF

v_gene: TRBV2
CDR3aa: CASSVAGAAIYF

v_gene: TRBV6-5
CDR3aa: CASTPLAGGSTQYF

v_gene: TRBV6-1
CDR3aa: CASSGQNYEQYF

v_gene: TRBV12-5
CDR3aa: CASGLSGTYNEQFF

v_gene: TRBV5-4
CDR3aa: CASSPGTSGREPDTQYF

v_gene: TRBV6-5
CDR3aa: CASSGTSYNEQFF

v_gene: TRBV4-3
CDR3aa: CASSQRPGADTGELFF

v_gene: TRBV29-1
CDR3aa: CSVRRGQGGWLFF

v_gene: TRBV6-6
CDR3aa: CASSHYSFLYGYTF

v_gene: TRBV6-5
CDR3aa: CASRRSLNEKLFF

v_gene: TRBV18
CDR3aa: CASSRDRVDGYTF

v_gene: TRBV10-3
CDR3aa: CAISDSRERDYGYTF

v_gene: TRBV9
CDR3aa: CASSVREGLSGRVPEQFF

v_gene: TRBV7-2
CDR3aa: CASSLGTSLSYEQFF